The clone carrying this T cell receptor (beta chain) was observed once. Clones were sequenced by immunoSEQ multiplex PCR, and TCRdb holds only the in-frame ones, with some missing. Here the sample spans 100,000 or so clones, around 95% being singletons. The record originates from a study of technical replicates of blood from a few donors. This CDR3 is 14 amino acids long. V lost 8 bases, J lost 4 bases, and 6 bases stayed unmatched. The germline gives CDR1 MDHEN, CDR2 SYDVKM. The chain combines TRBV28 with TRBJ2-1; the match to TRBD2 covers 9 bases. The sequenced material came from T cells isolated from PBMCs. This clonotype originated in a human donor in good health. The CDR3 reads CASGLAQTYNEQFF. CDR3 DNA sequence: TGTGCCAGCGGACTAGCGCAGACTTACAATGAGCAGTTCTTC.